What follows are 21 T cell receptor beta chains derived from one specimen sequenced in a study of cytomegalovirus exposure and HLA in healthy donors. Produced via immunoSEQ multiplex PCR; TCRdb's table is partial and in-frame only. Among around 300,000 clones, roughly 85% were seen once, and the ten largest hold more than 0.8%. Sequencing was done on a sample of PBMCs. These receptors all stem from a woman between 18 and 29 years old in good health and CMV-seronegative.

V is TRBV27 and J is TRBJ2-3, with TRBD1 matching over 7 bases. There are 16 residues in the CDR3. Trimming removed 6 bases from V and 1 base from J; junction bases left unmatched: 10. Germline values: CDR1 MNHEY, CDR2 SMNVEV (reference sequence). CDR3 in amino acids: CASRADRVTRTDTQYF. As DNA, the CDR3 is TGTGCCAGCAGGGCAGACAGGGTTACACGCACAGATACGCAGTATTTT.

This chain connects TRBV28 to TRBJ2-3; no firm D call. V was cut by 3 bases and J by 6 bases, with 13 bases left in between. Looked up from germline, CDR1 is MDHEN and CDR2 is SYDVKM. The CDR3 is made up of 14 amino acids. The CDR3 bases are TGTGCCAGCAGTTTTCTCCCCGATGCGGATACGCAGTATTTT. Amino acid sequence: CASSFLPDADTQYF.

J is TRBJ1-6 and V is TRBV4-3; D uncertain. Germline CDR1 LGHNA, CDR2 YSLEER. V was clipped by 4 bases and J by 6 bases, with 13 bases between them. The CDR3 length is 15 residues. CDR3 in amino acids: CASSPAGSLNSPLHF. CDR3 DNA: TGCGCCAGCAGCCCCGCAGGATCCCTTAATTCACCCCTCCACTTT.

The chain employs TRBV4-1 and TRBJ1-6, with D possibly TRBD1 on 6 matching bases. The CDR3 runs to 14 residues. Deletions cut 0 bases from V and 7 bases from J, with 7 bases between. Per germline, CDR1 MGHRA and CDR2 YSYEKL. The CDR3 sequence is CASSQERGNSPLHF. CDR3 in DNA: TGCGCCAGCAGCCAAGAAAGGGGGAATTCACCCCTCCACTTT.

Only a few counts were recorded for this clone. The chain is built from TRBV19 and TRBJ1-1, with 12 bases lining up with TRBD1. The germline V gene has CDR1 LNHDA and CDR2 SQIVND (reference sequence). This CDR3 is 17 amino acids long. The J segment lost 7 bases and the V segment lost 7 bases, leaving 16 bases of the junction unmatched. CDR3 loop: CASTPKAWDRGQREAFF. CDR3 in DNA: TGTGCCAGTACCCCAAAGGCTTGGGACAGGGGGCAACGTGAAGCTTTCTTT.

The genes are TRBV29-1 and TRBJ1-3; no clear D. The CDR3 has 13 amino acids. V was shortened by 7 bases and J by 3 bases, with 13 bases between the two germline ends. CDR1 is SQVTM, CDR2 ANQGSEA, per germline. The DNA of the CDR3 is TGCAGCGGGATTGGAGATATTGGAAACACCATATATTTT. Residues: CSGIGDIGNTIYF.

The chain has TRBV11-1 and TRBJ2-2; unclear D gene. The CDR3 extends over 11 amino acids. Trimming took off 8 bases at V and 6 bases at J, with 7 bases between the two ends. Germline V gene sequence: CDR1 SGHAT, CDR2 FQDESV (reference sequence). The CDR3: CASLAAGELFF. The CDR3 DNA reads TGTGCCAGCCTGGCTGCCGGGGAGCTGTTTTTT.

The J gene is TRBJ1-5, the V gene TRBV6-1, with TRBD1 identical over 7 bases. This CDR3 is 14 amino acids long. Germline CDR1 is MNHNS and CDR2 is SASEGT. Trimming cost V 4 bases and J 6 bases; bases outside gene matches: 6. CDR3 nucleotides: TGTGCCAGCAGTGCCCCCGGACAGGTTCAGCCCCAGCATTTT. This encodes CASSAPGQVQPQHF.

The V and J genes are TRBV5-5 and TRBJ1-2; D may be TRBD1 (5 bases). The CDR3 spans 18 residues. The germline V gene has CDR1 SGHKS and CDR2 YYEKEE (reference sequence). Trimming took off 2 bases at V and 3 bases at J, with 23 bases between the two ends. The CDR3 DNA sequence: TGTGCCAGCAGCTTACCCCGCAGGGAACGGGTCTCGTACTATGGCTACACCTTC. Translating gives CASSLPRRERVSYYGYTF.

This clone showed up just once. The chain has TRBV29-1 and TRBJ2-3, with D possibly being TRBD1 (6 bases). Germline-derived CDR1 and CDR2 are SQVTM and ANQGSEA. The CDR3 totals 17 residues. V gave up 2 bases and J gave up 0 bases, with 18 bases separating them. The CDR3 nucleotides read TGCAGCGTTGAAATAGGGGCCGGGACATCTAGCACAGATACGCAGTATTTT. It yields the protein CSVEIGAGTSSTDTQYF.

This sequence joins TRBV27 and TRBJ2-5, with D possibly TRBD2 on 6 matching bases. The CDR3 loop spans 18 amino acids. Trimming removed 4 bases from V and 0 bases from J, with 21 bases in between. The germline gives CDR1 MNHEY, CDR2 SMNVEV (reference sequence). CDR3 sequence reads: CASSSNVYPGVNQETQYF. The CDR3 DNA is TGTGCCAGCAGTTCCAACGTGTATCCGGGGGTGAACCAAGAGACCCAGTACTTC.

This rearrangement joins TRBV6-1 to TRBJ2-7; D may be TRBD1 (6 bases). The germline CDR1 and CDR2 sequences are MNHNS and SASEGT. The CDR3 loop spans 17 amino acids. V lost 0 bases to trimming and J lost 3 bases, with 18 bases between them. CDR3 loop: CASSEALQGSLFYEQYF. For the CDR3, the DNA is TGTGCCAGCAGTGAAGCGCTTCAGGGGTCTTTGTTCTACGAGCAGTACTTC.

A single count supports this clone. A clone one base away is much larger, so this may be a read error. The identical CDR3 is also encoded by other nucleotide sequences in the sample. The chain links TRBV5-4 to TRBJ1-1; perhaps TRBD1 as D (6 bases). The CDR3 is 14 residues long. The ends were cut back, 0 bases at V and 2 bases at J, with 8 bases in the middle. Germline V gene sequence: CDR1 SGHNT, CDR2 YYREEE (reference sequence). CDR3 residues: CASSLGQANTEAFF. CDR3 DNA: TGTGCCAGCAGCTTGGGACAGGCTAACACTGAAGCTTTCTTT.

The table lists this clone with many counts. The V gene is TRBV10-1, the J gene TRBJ2-7, with D hard to call. V gave up 2 bases and J gave up 6 bases, with 11 bases separating them. The V gene's germline CDR1 is WNHNN and CDR2 SYGVQD (reference sequence). The CDR3 consists of 13 residues. CDR3 protein: CASSEVLDSEQYF. The CDR3 DNA sequence: TGCGCCAGCAGTGAGGTCCTAGATAGCGAGCAGTACTTC.

The gene calls are TRBV2 and TRBJ1-1; D is unclear. Germline-derived CDR1 and CDR2 are SNHLY and FYNNEI. The CDR3 extends over 13 amino acids. Between the trimmed V and J ends, which lost 7 bases and 0 bases, there was a span of 9 bases. The CDR3, as DNA: TGTGCCAGCACCGAGGGATTGAACACTGAAGCTTTCTTT. It is translated as CASTEGLNTEAFF.

This chain joins TRBV6-5 and TRBJ2-7; 7 bases agree with TRBD1. The V and J ends lost 6 bases and 3 bases, in that order; junction bases with no gene match: 8. The length of the CDR3 is 14 residues. Germline V CDR1 and CDR2: MNHEY, SVGAGI. DNA of the CDR3: TGTGCCAGCAGCCAGGACAGGCGAAACTACGAGCAGTACTTC. This sequence encodes CASSQDRRNYEQYF.

The chain is built from TRBV28 and TRBJ2-1; D ambiguous. Trimming took off 2 bases at V and 2 bases at J, with 13 bases between the two ends. This CDR3 spans 16 amino acids. Germline V gene sequence: CDR1 MDHEN, CDR2 SYDVKM. This CDR3 reads CASSLALADAYNEQFF. CDR3 nucleotide sequence: TGTGCCAGCAGTTTAGCCTTAGCTGATGCCTACAATGAGCAGTTCTTC.

The rearrangement joins TRBV6-5 to TRBJ2-1, with D unresolved. CDR3 length equals 13 residues. V was trimmed by 0 bases and J by 7 bases, leaving 7 bases between them. CDR1 and CDR2 from the germline V gene are MNHEY and SVGAGI. CDR3 region: CASSYSESNEQFF. For the CDR3, the DNA is TGTGCCAGCAGTTACTCAGAGAGTAATGAGCAGTTCTTC.

The chain employs TRBV9 and TRBJ1-1; unclear D gene. Per germline, CDR1 SGDLS and CDR2 YYNGEE. The CDR3 loop spans 15 amino acids. V lost 0 bases to trimming and J lost 4 bases, with 13 bases between them. CDR3 protein: CASSVVIEGATEAFF. DNA for the CDR3: TGTGCCAGCAGCGTAGTGATAGAGGGAGCCACTGAAGCTTTCTTT.

The chain links TRBV9 to TRBJ2-5, with 7 positions matching TRBD1. Germline V gene data show CDR1 as SGDLS and CDR2 as YYNGEE. With 3 bases clipped from V and 2 bases from J, the junction kept 4 bases outside the gene matches. The CDR3 is 14 residues long. Here the CDR3 DNA reads TGTGCCAGCAGCGCTACGGGACAGCAAGAGACCCAGTACTTC. Translated, it gives CASSATGQQETQYF.

The V and J genes are TRBV5-1 and TRBJ2-7, with 11 bases lining up with TRBD2. The germline gives CDR1 SGHRS, CDR2 YFSETQ. Trimming at V came to 4 bases and at J to 2 bases, leaving 5 bases not matched to a gene. This CDR3 is built from 15 residues. DNA of the CDR3: TGCGCCAGCAGCCAAATAGCGGGAGGGCCCTACGAGCAGTACTTC. Protein: CASSQIAGGPYEQYF.